Sequencing of this TCR beta chain was carried out in a study of a mutant IDH1 vaccine in newly diagnosed glioma listed by TCRdb under 2021. In terms of the full investigation: Eight vaccinations were administered to patients in weeks 1, 3, 5, 7, 11, 15, 19 and 23, corresponding to visits V03 through V10. Vaccination started 4-6 weeks after radiotherapy alone, or was given together with temozolomide cycles in the groups whose treatment included chemotherapy. Of the roughly 32 patients who were treated, about 62% were male and roughly 38% were female, and the mean age was about 40 years. Before enrollment, most patients had been given radiochemotherapy with temozolomide as standard therapy, while the rest had received either radiotherapy alone or temozolomide alone. Peripheral blood was collected at six visits: V03 (baseline), V05, V07, V10, V12 and V13. For exploratory analyses, roughly 25 treated patients had longitudinal TCRB deep sequencing done wherever samples were available. The study at large found these results: PBMC samples for TCRB deep sequencing were selected based on availability. Vaccine-induced immune responses across multiple MHC alleles were detected in over 85% of patients. It was noted by the authors that analyses of patient blood samples could not be reproduced owing to sample limitations. Pseudoprogression appeared unrelated to alterations in the top peripheral T cell clonotypes detected by TCRB sequencing.

Of note for this clone: Its target antigen remains unknown. No per-base quality is available; no much larger clone lies one base away.

The CDR3 spans 17 residues, from the cysteine through the phenylalanine. CDR3 DNA only is kept here, 51 bases in frame from base 1. Reading the germline V gene gives CDR1 SGDLS and CDR2 YYNGEE. V is trimmed back by 0 bases and J by 7 bases, and the junction contains 12 bases that no gene match accounts for. Library preparation employed the immunoSEQ multiplex PCR assay. The hsTCRB Kit was used according to the manufacturer's protocol to amplify rearranged TCR beta chain sequences. An Illumina MiSeq was used to sequence the TCRB libraries. As for the original processing: The proprietary platform of the kit vendor was used for demultiplexing, trimming and gene mapping. TCRdb re-hosts the immuneACCESS table, in-frame sequences only. Its copies lack some clones; in the studies checked, an unresolved V gene accounts for under half of them, and the cause for the rest is not known. Clone size and the V and J calls come from that table; the DNA yielded D and trimming. The sample records just under 80,000 clones, roughly nine tenths of which are singletons. The top ten hold under 0.6% of the sample.

In light of the paper, this sample's time point label describes: week 5, during vaccination. Each vaccine dose, consisting of 300 ug of a 20-mer mutant IDH1 peptide in Montanide, was administered subcutaneously with topical imiquimod. The donors had newly diagnosed IDH1-mutant astrocytomas of WHO grade 3 or 4 that showed loss of nuclear ATRX. The samples were drawn from NOA16, a multicentre, single-arm, open-label phase I trial in Germany that tested a mutant IDH1 peptide vaccine in humans for the first time. Genomic DNA for TCRB sequencing was isolated from EDTA blood with the DNeasy Blood and Tissue Kit.

The chain is made from TRBV9 and TRBJ2-1; 8 of the junction bases match TRBD2. The source is a woman aged 45 to 65 with glioma. The sequenced sample was PBMCs, obtained from a glioma patient whose treatment included an IDH1 peptide vaccine. The CDR3 loop reads CASSVDRVSGSRNEQFF. The base sequence is TGTGCCAGCAGCGTAGATCGGGTGAGCGGGAGTCGAAATGAGCAGTTCTTC.